One and the same sample provided the 3 T cell receptor beta chains below, sequenced in a study of a mutant IDH1 vaccine in newly diagnosed glioma. The antigens of these receptors remain unknown. Using immunoSEQ multiplex PCR, the repertoire was profiled, and TCRdb retains in-frame clones only, with some absent. This table has 58,000 or so clones, around 85% appearing once. The time point: week 35, safety follow-up. Each vaccine dose was 300 ug of mutant IDH1 20-mer peptide, with topical imiquimod. The source was PBMCs, collected from a glioma patient whose treatment included an IDH1 peptide vaccine. Receptors originate from a man aged 35-49 years with glioma.

The CDR3 spells CASSQPGQGHSGNTIYF. In DNA form, the CDR3 reads TGTGCCAGCAGTCAGCCGGGACAGGGGCACTCTGGAAACACCATATATTTT. The chain recombines TRBV28 with TRBJ1-3; 10 positions match TRBD1. V trimming: 5 bases; J trimming: 0 bases; junction bases outside the gene matches: 7. The length of the CDR3 is 17 residues. Germline V gene lookup returns CDR1 MDHEN and CDR2 SYDVKM. Together with reference TRBV28 and TRBJ1-3, the CDR3 gives the full variable domain: DVKVTQSSRYLVKRTGEKVFLECVQDMDHENMFWYRQDPGLGLRLIYFSYDVKMKEKGDIPEGYSVSREKKERFSLILESASTNQTSMYLCASSQPGQGHSGNTIYFGEGSWLTVV.

The chain joins TRBV6-1 to TRBJ2-7; D remains unclear. CDR1 and CDR2 (germline): MNHNS, SASEGT. This CDR3 is 14 amino acids long. V was pared by 7 bases and J by 1 base, with 14 bases between. The CDR3 region is CASMQRAPSYEQYF. CDR3 nucleotides: TGTGCCAGCATGCAACGTGCTCCATCCTACGAGCAGTACTTC.

The chain employs TRBV5-6 and TRBJ2-3, with 8 bases that match TRBD1. V was pared by 4 bases and J by 3 bases, with 7 bases of the junction left unmatched. CDR1 SGHDT and CDR2 YYEEEE come from the germline V gene. This CDR3 spans 15 amino acids. This chain's CDR3 is CASSTAGGLTDTQYF. The CDR3 DNA sequence: TGTGCCAGCAGCACCGCAGGGGGCCTGACAGATACGCAGTATTTT.